This passage covers 19 T cell receptor beta chains from one sample sequenced in a study of T cell repertoires in cytomegalovirus infection. TCRdb independently ran MiXCR on the reads; one entry per CDR3 protein. The sample shows a few hundred thousand distinct CDR3 sequences, around 15% of them seen only once. The specimen was PBMCs. These TCRs come from a human donor in good health (CMV status not recorded). Some clones in this sample may be carry-over from other donors' samples.

The chain employs TRBV29-1 and TRBJ1-1, with TRBD1 matching over 9 bases. This CDR3 is built from 12 residues. Germline values: CDR1 SQVTM, CDR2 ANQGSEA. Trimming cost V 7 bases and J 5 bases; bases outside gene matches: 5. CDR3 DNA: TGCAGCGGGGAGACAGGGGGGACTGAAGCTTTCTTT. Translation: CSGETGGTEAFF.

A word on this clonotype: No conserved phenylalanine or tryptophan ends this CDR3, so it is likely a read error. The V gene is TRBV4-1, the J gene TRBJ2-1; no reliable D call. CDR3 size: 15 residues. Germline CDR1 is MGHRA and CDR2 is YSYEKL. V shed 0 bases and J shed 0 bases, with 6 bases lying between them. CDR3 loop: CASSQDPSSYNEQFS. The CDR3 DNA is TGCGCCAGCAGCCAAGATCCGAGCTCCTACAATGAGCAGTTCTCC.

CDR3 bases: TGCAGCGTTGCGGGGGACAGACGAGGATATAATGAAAAACTGTTTTTT. This sequence encodes CSVAGDRRGYNEKLFF. The V gene is TRBV29-1, the J gene TRBJ1-4; 7 nucleotides line up with TRBD1. The junction had 12 bases not matched to a gene; V was cut back by 4 bases and J by 4 bases. This CDR3 is 16 amino acids long. CDR1 and CDR2 from the germline V gene are SQVTM and ANQGSEA.

This clonotype was observed many times. The chain is built from TRBV7-3 and TRBJ1-1; D may be TRBD1 (6 bases). The CDR3 has 14 amino acids. The V and J ends lost 4 bases and 2 bases respectively, with 11 bases between them. CDR1 SGHTA and CDR2 FQGTGA come from the germline V gene. The DNA of the CDR3 is TGTGCCAGCAGCTCTCAAGGGGGAAACACTGAAGCTTTCTTT. Residues: CASSSQGGNTEAFF.

This clonotype was counted only a few times. This chain uses TRBV6-5 with TRBJ2-7; D is perhaps TRBD1 (6 bases). The CDR3 contains 14 residues. The V gene's germline CDR1 is MNHEY and CDR2 SVGAGI. Trimming left V 4 bases short and J 3 bases short, with 13 bases between. CDR3: CASSLQGWDYEQYF. The CDR3 region has the DNA TGTGCCAGCAGTTTACAGGGTTGGGACTACGAGCAGTACTTC.

This clonotype appeared a few times. The rearrangement joins TRBV10-3 to TRBJ1-4, with 7 bases aligning to TRBD1. Germline CDR1 reads ENHRY; CDR2 reads SYGVKD. J gave up 7 bases and V 3 bases, and 5 bases lay outside the gene matches. The CDR3 consists of 14 residues. The DNA of the CDR3 is TGTGCCATCAGTGACGGACAGGCTGGTGAAAAACTGTTTTTT. Translating it yields CAISDGQAGEKLFF.

This clonotype was observed at least ten times. This chain joins TRBV12-3 or TRBV12-4 and TRBJ1-1; D unclear. This CDR3 has 13 amino acids. The V gene lost 7 bases and the J gene lost 0 bases, with 9 bases spanning the gap. The CDR3 spells CASTHNLNTEAFF. For the CDR3, the DNA is TGTGCCAGCACTCATAATCTGAACACTGAAGCTTTCTTT.

In its sample, this clonotype was seen many times. V is TRBV7-2 and J is TRBJ1-2; a weak D match, TRBD1 (6 bases). V was trimmed by 2 bases and J by 5 bases, leaving 15 bases between them. Looked up from germline, CDR1 is SGHTA and CDR2 is FQGNSA. CDR3 length equals 15 residues. CDR3 DNA sequence: TGTGCCAGCAGCTTATTGGACAGCCCATATTATGGCTACACCTTC. It codes for CASSLLDSPYYGYTF.

The chain combines TRBV20-1 with TRBJ2-4, with TRBD1 matching over 8 bases. This CDR3 spans 14 amino acids. CDR1 and CDR2 from the germline V gene are DFQATT and SNEGSKA (reference sequence). The junction had 14 bases not matched to a gene; V was cut back by 8 bases and J by 8 bases. DNA of the CDR3: TGCAGTAATAGACGTCAGGGGGCAGCTGACATTCAGTACTTC. This translates into CSNRRQGAADIQYF.

The table lists this clonotype with a few counts. The chain recombines TRBV5-4 with TRBJ2-4; D might be TRBD1 or TRBD2, each matching 6 bases. CDR1 is SGHNT, CDR2 YYREEE, per germline (reference sequence). Trimming stripped 0 bases from V and 6 bases from J, with 10 bases between. This CDR3 has 14 amino acids. This CDR3 is CASSLEGGGNIQYF. The DNA of the CDR3 is TGTGCCAGCAGCTTGGAAGGGGGAGGAAACATTCAGTACTTC. Supplemented by reference TRBV5-4 and TRBJ2-4, the full variable domain reads ETGVTQSPTHLIKTRGQQVTLRCSSQSGHNTVSWYQQALGQGPQFIFQYYREEENGRGNFPPRFSGLQFPNYSSELNVNALELDDSALYLCASSLEGGGNIQYFGAGTRLSVL.

The chain has TRBV24-1 and TRBJ2-5; no firm D call. CDR1 and CDR2 from the germline V gene are KGHDR and SFDVKD. This CDR3 has 14 residues. V dropped 4 bases and J dropped 4 bases, with 12 bases sitting between them. The CDR3 reads CATSDPSLGETQYF. The CDR3 DNA reads TGTGCCACCAGTGACCCTAGTTTGGGAGAGACCCAGTACTTC.

This clonotype came up many times. The genes are TRBV5-5 and TRBJ2-7; D is ambiguous. Germline V gene lookup returns CDR1 SGHKS and CDR2 YYEKEE (reference sequence). Trimming removed 0 bases at V and 7 bases at J, with 11 bases between. The CDR3 is 13 amino acids. The CDR3 sequence is CASSLDYEREQYF. CDR3 nucleotide sequence: TGTGCCAGCAGCTTGGACTACGAGAGGGAGCAGTACTTC.

This clonotype was recorded many times. This chain links TRBV5-1 with TRBJ1-1; no clear D. CDR3 length: 13 residues. Germline CDR1 and CDR2: SGHRS and YFSETQ. Trimming took 0 bases from V and 8 from J, leaving 11 bases between them. CDR3 region: CASSLAGYREAFF. The CDR3 nucleotides read TGCGCCAGCAGCTTGGCCGGGTACCGAGAAGCTTTCTTT.

About this clonotype itself: A read error is possible here, since a much larger clone lies one base away. The V call is TRBV6-5, the J call TRBJ1-1; the D gene is possibly TRBD1 (5 bases). In germline, CDR1 is MNHEY, CDR2 SVGAGI. The CDR3 consists of 13 residues. V gave up 0 bases and J gave up 11 bases, with 13 bases separating them. CDR3: CASSYSGREDAFF. The CDR3 bases are TGTGCCAGCAGTTACTCGGGCAGGGAAGACGCTTTCTTT.

V gene TRBV20-1 combines with J gene TRBJ1-1; D not certain. The ends were cut back, 6 bases at V and 0 bases at J, with 8 bases in the middle. Germline V CDR1 and CDR2: DFQATT, SNEGSKA (reference sequence). This CDR3 has 12 amino acids. CDR3 loop: CSAAGMNTEAFF. DNA for the CDR3: TGCAGTGCGGCAGGAATGAACACTGAAGCTTTCTTT.

This clonotype was seen ten or more times. This chain links TRBV7-9 with TRBJ1-6; D is ambiguous. This CDR3 is 14 amino acids long. The ends were cut back, 1 base at V and 7 bases at J, with 8 bases in the middle. Germline V gene lookup returns CDR1 SEHNR and CDR2 FQNEAQ (reference sequence). The DNA of the CDR3 is TGTGCCAGCAGCTTAGTCGCGGGGAATTCACCCCTCCACTTT. Its translation is CASSLVAGNSPLHF.

Only a few counts were recorded for this clonotype. This sequence joins TRBV2 and TRBJ1-1; D call uncertain. The V end was cut by 8 bases, the J end by 1 base, with 8 bases between. Per germline, CDR1 SNHLY and CDR2 FYNNEI. The CDR3 consists of 12 residues. DNA for the CDR3: TGTGCCAGCGTTATGTCGAACACTGAAGCTTTCTTT. It translates to CASVMSNTEAFF.

This clonotype was found many times. The gene calls are TRBV7-3 and TRBJ1-5, with D perhaps matching TRBD1 (5 bases). Trimming shortened V by 3 bases and J by 7 bases, and 13 bases separated the two germline ends. Looked up from germline, CDR1 is SGHTA and CDR2 is FQGTGA. The CDR3 runs 14 residues. Written as DNA, the CDR3 is TGTGCCAGCAGCTTGCAGGGAAAAATGCAGCCCCAGCATTTT. This gives the protein CASSLQGKMQPQHF.

This clonotype was seen a handful of times. This chain joins TRBV14 and TRBJ2-7; no clear D gene. V was clipped by 6 bases and J by 5 bases, with 14 bases between them. Per the germline V gene, CDR1 is SGHDN and CDR2 is FVKESK. The CDR3 extends over 13 amino acids. CDR3 protein: CASSRAAYNEQYF. The CDR3 DNA reads TGTGCCAGCAGTCGGGCGGCCTATAACGAGCAGTACTTC.